This T cell receptor beta chain came from a study of blood T cell repertoires in COVID-19. Overall study context: Both acute and convalescent COVID-19 samples were obtained from the United States, Italy and Spain. T cells, B-cell-depleted T cells, or PBMCs provided the cDNA or gDNA that served as material.

V lost 3 bases to trimming and J lost 7 bases; unmatched junction nucleotides: 8. The germline V gene encodes CDR1 MGHRA and CDR2 YSYEKL. This CDR3 region has 15 residues. The Seattle site enrolled patients during active infection and followed them longitudinally. Assay used: immunoSEQ multiplex PCR; TCRdb lists only in-frame clones, some missing. The data hold some 31,000 clones, with roughly 80% observed a single time. The clonotype was recovered from a man aged 70 or older with COVID-19, enrolled during active disease. The sample was peripheral blood. This chain joins TRBV4-1 and TRBJ2-1, with 8 bases that match TRBD1. CDR3 coding DNA: TGCGCCAGCAGCCACCCGCAGGGGGCAAGAAATGAGCAGTTCTTC. Amino acid sequence: CASSHPQGARNEQFF.